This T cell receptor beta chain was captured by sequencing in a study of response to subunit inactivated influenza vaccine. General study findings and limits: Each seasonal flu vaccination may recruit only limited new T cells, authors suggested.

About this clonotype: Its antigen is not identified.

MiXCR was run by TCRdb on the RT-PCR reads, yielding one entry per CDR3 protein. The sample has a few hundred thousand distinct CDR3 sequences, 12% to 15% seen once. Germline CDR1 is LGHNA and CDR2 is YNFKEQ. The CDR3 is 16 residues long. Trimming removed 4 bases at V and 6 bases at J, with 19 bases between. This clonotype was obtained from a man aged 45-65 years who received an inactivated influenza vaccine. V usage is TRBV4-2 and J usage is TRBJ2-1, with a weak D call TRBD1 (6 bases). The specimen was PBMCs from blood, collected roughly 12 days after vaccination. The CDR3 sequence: CASSPGGQGTFNEQFF. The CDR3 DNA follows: TGTGCCAGCAGCCCTGGTGGGCAGGGGACATTCAATGAGCAGTTCTTC.